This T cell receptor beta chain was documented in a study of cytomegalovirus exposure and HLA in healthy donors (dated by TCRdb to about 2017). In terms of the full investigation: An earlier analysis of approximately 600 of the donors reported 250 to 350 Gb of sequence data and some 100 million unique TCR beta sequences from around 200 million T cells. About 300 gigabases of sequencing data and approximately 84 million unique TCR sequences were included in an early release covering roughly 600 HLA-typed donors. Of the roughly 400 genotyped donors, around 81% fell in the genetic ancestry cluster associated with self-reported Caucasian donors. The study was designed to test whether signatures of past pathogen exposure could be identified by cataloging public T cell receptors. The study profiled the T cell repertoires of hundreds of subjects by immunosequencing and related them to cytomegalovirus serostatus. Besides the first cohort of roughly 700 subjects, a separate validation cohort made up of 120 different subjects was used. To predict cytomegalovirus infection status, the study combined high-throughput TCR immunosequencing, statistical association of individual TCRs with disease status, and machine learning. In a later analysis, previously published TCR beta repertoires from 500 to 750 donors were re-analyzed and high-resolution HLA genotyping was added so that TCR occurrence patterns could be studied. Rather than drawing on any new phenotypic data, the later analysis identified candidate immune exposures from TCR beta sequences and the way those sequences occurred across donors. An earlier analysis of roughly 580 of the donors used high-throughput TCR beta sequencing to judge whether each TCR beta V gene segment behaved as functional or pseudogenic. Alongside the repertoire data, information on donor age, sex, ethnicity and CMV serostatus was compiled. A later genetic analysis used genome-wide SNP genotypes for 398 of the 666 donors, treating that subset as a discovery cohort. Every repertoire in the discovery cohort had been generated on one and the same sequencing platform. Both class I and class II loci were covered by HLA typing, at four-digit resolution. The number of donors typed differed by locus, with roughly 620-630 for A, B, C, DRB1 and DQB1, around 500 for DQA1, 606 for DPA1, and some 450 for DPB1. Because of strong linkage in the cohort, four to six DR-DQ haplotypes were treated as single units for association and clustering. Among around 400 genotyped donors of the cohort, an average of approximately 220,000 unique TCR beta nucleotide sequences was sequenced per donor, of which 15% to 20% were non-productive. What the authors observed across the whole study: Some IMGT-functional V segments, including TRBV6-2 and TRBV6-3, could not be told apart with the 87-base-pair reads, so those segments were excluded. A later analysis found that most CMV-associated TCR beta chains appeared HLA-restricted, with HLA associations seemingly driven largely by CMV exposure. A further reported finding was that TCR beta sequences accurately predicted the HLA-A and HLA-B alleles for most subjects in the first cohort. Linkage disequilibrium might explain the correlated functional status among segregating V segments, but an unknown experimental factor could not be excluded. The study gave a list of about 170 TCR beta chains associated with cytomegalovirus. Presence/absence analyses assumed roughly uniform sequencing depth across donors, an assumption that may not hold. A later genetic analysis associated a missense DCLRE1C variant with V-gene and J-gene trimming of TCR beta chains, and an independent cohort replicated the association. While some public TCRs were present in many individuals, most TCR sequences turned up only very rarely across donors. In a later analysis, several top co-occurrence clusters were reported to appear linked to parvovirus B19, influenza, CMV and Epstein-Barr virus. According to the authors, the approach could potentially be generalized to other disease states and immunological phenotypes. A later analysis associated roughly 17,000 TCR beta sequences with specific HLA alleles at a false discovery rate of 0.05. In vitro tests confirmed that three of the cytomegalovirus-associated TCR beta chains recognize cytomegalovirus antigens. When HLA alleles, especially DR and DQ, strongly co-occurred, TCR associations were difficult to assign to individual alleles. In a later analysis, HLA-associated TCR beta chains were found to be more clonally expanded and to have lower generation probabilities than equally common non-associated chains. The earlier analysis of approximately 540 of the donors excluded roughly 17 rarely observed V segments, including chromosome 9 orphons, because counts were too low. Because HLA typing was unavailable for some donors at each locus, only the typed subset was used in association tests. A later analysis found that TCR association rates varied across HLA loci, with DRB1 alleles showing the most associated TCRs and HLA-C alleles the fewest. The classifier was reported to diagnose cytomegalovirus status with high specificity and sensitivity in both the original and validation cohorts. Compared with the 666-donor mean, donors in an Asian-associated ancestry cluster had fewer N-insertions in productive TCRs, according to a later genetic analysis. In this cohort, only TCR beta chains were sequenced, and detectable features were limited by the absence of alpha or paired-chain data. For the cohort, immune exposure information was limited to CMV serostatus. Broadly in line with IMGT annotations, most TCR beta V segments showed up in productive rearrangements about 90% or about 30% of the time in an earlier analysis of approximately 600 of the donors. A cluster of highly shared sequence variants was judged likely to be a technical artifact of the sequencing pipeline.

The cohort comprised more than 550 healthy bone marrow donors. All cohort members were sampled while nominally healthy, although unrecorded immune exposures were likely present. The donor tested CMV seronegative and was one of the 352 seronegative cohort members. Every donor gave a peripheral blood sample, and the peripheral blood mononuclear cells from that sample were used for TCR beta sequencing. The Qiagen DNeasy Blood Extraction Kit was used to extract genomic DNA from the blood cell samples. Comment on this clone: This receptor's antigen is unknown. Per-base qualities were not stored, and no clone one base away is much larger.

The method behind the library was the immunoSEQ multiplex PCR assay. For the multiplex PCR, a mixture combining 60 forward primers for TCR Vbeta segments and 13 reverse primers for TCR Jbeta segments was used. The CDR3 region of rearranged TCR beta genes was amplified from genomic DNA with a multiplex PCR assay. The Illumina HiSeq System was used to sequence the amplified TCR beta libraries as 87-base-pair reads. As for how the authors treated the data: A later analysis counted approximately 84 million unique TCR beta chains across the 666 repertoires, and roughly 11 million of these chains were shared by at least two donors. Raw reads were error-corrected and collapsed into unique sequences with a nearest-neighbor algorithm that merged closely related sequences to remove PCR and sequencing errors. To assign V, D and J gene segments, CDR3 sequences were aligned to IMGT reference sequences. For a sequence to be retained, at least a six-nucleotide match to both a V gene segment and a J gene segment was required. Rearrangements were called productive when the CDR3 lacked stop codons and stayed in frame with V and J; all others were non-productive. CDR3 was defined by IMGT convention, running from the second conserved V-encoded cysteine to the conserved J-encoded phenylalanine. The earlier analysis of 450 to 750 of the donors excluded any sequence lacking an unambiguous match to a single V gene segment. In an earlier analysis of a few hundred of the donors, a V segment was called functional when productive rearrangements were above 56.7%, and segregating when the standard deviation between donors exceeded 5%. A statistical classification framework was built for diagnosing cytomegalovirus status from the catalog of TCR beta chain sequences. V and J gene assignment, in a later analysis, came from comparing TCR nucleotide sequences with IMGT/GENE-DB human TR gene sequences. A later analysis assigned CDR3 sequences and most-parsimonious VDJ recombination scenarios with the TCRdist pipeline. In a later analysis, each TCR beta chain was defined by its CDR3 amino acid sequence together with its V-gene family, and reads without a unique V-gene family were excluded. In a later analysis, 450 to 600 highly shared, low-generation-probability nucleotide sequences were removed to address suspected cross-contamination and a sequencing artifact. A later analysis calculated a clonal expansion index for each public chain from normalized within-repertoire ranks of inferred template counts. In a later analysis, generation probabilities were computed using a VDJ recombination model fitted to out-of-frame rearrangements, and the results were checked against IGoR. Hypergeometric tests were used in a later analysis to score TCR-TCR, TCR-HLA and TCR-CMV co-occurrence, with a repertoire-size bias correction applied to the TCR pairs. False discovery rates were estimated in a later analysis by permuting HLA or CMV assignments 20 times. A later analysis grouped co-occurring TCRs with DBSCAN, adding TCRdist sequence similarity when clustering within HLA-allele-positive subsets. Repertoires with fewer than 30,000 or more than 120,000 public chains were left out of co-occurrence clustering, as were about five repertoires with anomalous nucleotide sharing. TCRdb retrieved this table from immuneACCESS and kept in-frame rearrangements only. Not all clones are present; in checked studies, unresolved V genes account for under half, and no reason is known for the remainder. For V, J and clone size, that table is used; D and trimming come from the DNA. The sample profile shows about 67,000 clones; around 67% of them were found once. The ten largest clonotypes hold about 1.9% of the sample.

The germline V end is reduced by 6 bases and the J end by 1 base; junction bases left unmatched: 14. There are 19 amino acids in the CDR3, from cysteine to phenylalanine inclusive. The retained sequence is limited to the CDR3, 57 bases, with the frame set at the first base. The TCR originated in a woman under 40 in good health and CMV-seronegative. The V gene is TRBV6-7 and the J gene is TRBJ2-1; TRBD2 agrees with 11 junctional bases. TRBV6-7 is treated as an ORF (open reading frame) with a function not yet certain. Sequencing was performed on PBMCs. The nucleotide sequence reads TGTGCCAGCAGAAAAAATAGCGGGGGGGCCGGTGGGTCCTACAATGAGCAGTTCTTC. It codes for CASRKNSGGAGGSYNEQFF.